The following is a T cell receptor (beta chain) sequence with its context. This entry comes from a study of cytomegalovirus exposure and HLA in healthy donors. The PCR ran on 60 Vbeta and 13 Jbeta primers. Here immunoSEQ multiplex PCR was the method, and the copy in TCRdb shows in-frame clones only, minus some. The sample comprises under 150,000 clones, about 80% of which are singletons, and roughly 1.2% rests with the top ten. Looked up from germline, CDR1 is SGHVS and CDR2 is FQNEAQ. The ends lost 5 bases at V and 6 bases at J; junction bases unmatched: 7. CDR3 length: 14 residues. The sample comprised PBMCs. V usage is TRBV7-8 and J usage is TRBJ1-1, with 9 bases identical to TRBD1. The sequence was obtained from a male donor in good health and CMV-seropositive. CDR3 sequence: CASSQQGAVAEAFF. Here the CDR3 DNA reads TGTGCCAGCAGCCAACAGGGGGCTGTGGCTGAAGCTTTCTTT.